The 19 T cell receptor beta chains listed next were all sequenced from one sample in a study of OX40 agonist ivuxolimab in advanced cancers. Assay used: immunoSEQ multiplex PCR; TCRdb lists only in-frame clones, some missing. Of around 40,000 clones in the sample, more than 80% were seen once. The sample consisted of CD4+ or CD8+ T cells sorted from blood, taken in a trial of the OX40 agonist ivuxolimab. All receptors come from an adult with an advanced solid tumor such as melanoma, head and neck, liver or kidney cancer.

This clone was picked up a small number of times. The V call is TRBV7-8, the J call TRBJ1-1, with D unclear. Germline V gives CDR1 SGHVS, CDR2 FQNEAQ. This CDR3 comprises 16 residues. V was cut by 7 bases and J by 0 bases, with 18 bases left in between. CDR3 residues: CASNLLRRRVNTEAFF. CDR3 nucleotides: TGTGCCAGCAACCTCCTGAGAAGGCGGGTGAACACTGAAGCTTTCTTT. The full variable domain, in which reference TRBV7-8 and TRBJ1-1 provide the parts outside the CDR3, is GAGVSQSPRYKVAKRGQDVALRCDPISGHVSLFWYQQALGQGPEFLTYFQNEAQLDKSGLPSDRFFAERPEGSVSTLKIQRTQQEDSAVYLCASNLLRRRVNTEAFFGQGTRLTVV.

The chain carries TRBV4-3 and TRBJ2-7; 7 nucleotides match TRBD1. With 4 bases clipped from V and 0 bases from J, the junction kept 3 bases outside the gene matches. CDR1 is LGHNA, CDR2 YSLEER, per germline. The CDR3 runs to 14 residues. CDR3 coding DNA: TGCGCCAGCAGCCCCAGACAGGGCTCCTACGAGCAGTACTTC. It specifies CASSPRQGSYEQYF.

This clone appeared a single time. The J gene is TRBJ2-7, the V gene TRBV11-3; D remains unclear. Trimming took 1 base from V and 4 from J, leaving 5 bases between them. The CDR3 runs to 12 residues. The germline V gene encodes CDR1 SGHNT and CDR2 YENEEA. The CDR3 region is CASSLVRYEQYF. In DNA, the CDR3 is TGTGCCAGCAGCTTAGTCCGATACGAGCAGTACTTC.

V is TRBV6-1 and J is TRBJ2-1; no clear D gene. Between the trimmed V and J ends, which lost 2 bases and 16 bases, there was a span of 3 bases. The length of the CDR3 is 8 residues. Germline CDR1 reads MNHNS; CDR2 reads SASEGT. DNA for the CDR3: TGTGCCAGCAGTGAATACTTCTTC. Protein sequence: CASSEYFF.

The chain recombines TRBV28 with TRBJ2-2; 8 nucleotides agree with TRBD1. V lost 6 bases, J lost 7 bases, and 7 bases stayed unmatched. The CDR3 extends over 14 amino acids. Germline CDR1 is MDHEN and CDR2 is SYDVKM. The CDR3 nucleotides are TGTGCCAGCAGGTTCACAGGGGGAGGCGGGGAGCTGTTTTTT. Translating gives CASRFTGGGGELFF.

The V gene is TRBV7-2, the J gene TRBJ1-1; no clear D. V shed 2 bases and J shed 2 bases, with 9 bases lying between them. The germline gives CDR1 SGHTA, CDR2 FQGNSA. The CDR3 is 14 amino acids. CDR3 sequence (DNA): TGTGCCAGCAGCTTACACAAATTTAACACTGAAGCTTTCTTT. It encodes CASSLHKFNTEAFF.

The chain carries TRBV5-6 and TRBJ2-7; 9 positions agree with TRBD1. Germline V gene lookup returns CDR1 SGHDT and CDR2 YYEEEE. The V gene end was trimmed by 4 bases and the J gene end by 5 bases; junction bases not matched to a gene: 7. This CDR3 has 14 amino acids. The chain's CDR3 is CASSPQGAKDEQYF. CDR3 bases: TGTGCCAGCAGCCCACAGGGGGCTAAGGACGAGCAGTACTTC.

This clone occurred once. The chain joins TRBV28 to TRBJ2-1; 12 nucleotides agree with TRBD2. CDR1 and CDR2 from the germline V gene are MDHEN and SYDVKM. The CDR3 loop spans 16 amino acids. V gave up 4 bases and J gave up 5 bases; unmatched junction bases: 6. CDR3 bases: TGTGCCAGCAGTTCAACAACTAGCGGGAGGAACAATGAGCAGTTCTTC. This sequence encodes CASSSTTSGRNNEQFF.

J is TRBJ1-1 and V is TRBV10-2; D may be TRBD1 (5 bases). Trimming shortened V by 0 bases and J by 5 bases, and 19 bases separated the two germline ends. Per germline, CDR1 WSHSY and CDR2 SAAADI. CDR3 size: 17 residues. CDR3 nucleotide sequence: TGCGCCAGCAGTGAGTCACAGGTAGCCCGACCTGCGACTGAAGCTTTCTTT. Translated: CASSESQVARPATEAFF.

The chain has TRBV5-5 and TRBJ2-1, with 7 nucleotides matching TRBD2. V lost 1 base and J lost 2; bases outside the gene matches: 3. In germline, CDR1 is SGHKS, CDR2 YYEKEE (reference sequence). There are 15 residues in the CDR3. The DNA of the CDR3 is TGTGCCAGCAGCTTGACTAGCGAGACCTACAATGAGCAGTTCTTC. Amino acid sequence: CASSLTSETYNEQFF.

The gene calls are TRBV6-5 and TRBJ2-2; a weak D match, TRBD1 (6 bases). In germline, CDR1 is MNHEY, CDR2 SVGAGI. Trimming cost V 1 base and J 5 bases, with 8 bases left between them. The CDR3 loop spans 14 amino acids. This CDR3 is CASSYLGTTGELFF. The CDR3 nucleotides are TGTGCCAGCAGTTACTTGGGGACAACCGGGGAGCTGTTTTTT.

The rearrangement links TRBV15 to TRBJ2-4; D is ambiguous. With 0 bases removed from V and 6 bases from J, the gap between germline ends came to 12 bases. The CDR3 covers 15 residues. Germline CDR1 LNHNV, CDR2 YYDKDF (reference sequence). The CDR3 region has the DNA TGTGCCACCAGCAGAGACCGACTCGCCGGAAACATTCAGTACTTC. As protein: CATSRDRLAGNIQYF.

The chain joins TRBV7-9 to TRBJ2-5, with TRBD1 as a possible D gene (5 bases). V was shortened by 10 bases and J by 5 bases, with 23 bases between the two germline ends. The CDR3 is 15 residues long. From germline, CDR1 is SEHNR and CDR2 FQNEAQ (reference sequence). The CDR3 sequence: CATPHSKGPGETQYF. DNA for the CDR3: TGTGCCACCCCCCATTCAAAGGGTCCAGGGGAGACCCAGTACTTC.

The chain couples TRBV28 to TRBJ1-6; 11 bases fit TRBD1. Germline CDR1 reads MDHEN; CDR2 reads SYDVKM. Losses at the gene ends were 11 bases for V and 7 bases for J; bases not matched to a gene: 10. This CDR3 is built from 15 residues. The CDR3: CASQVWTGGNSPLHF. CDR3 sequence (DNA): TGTGCCTCCCAGGTTTGGACAGGGGGCAATTCACCCCTCCACTTT.

The sample holds a few counts of this clone. The chain has TRBV2 and TRBJ1-5; weak D call: TRBD1 (6 bases). Germline-derived CDR1 and CDR2 are SNHLY and FYNNEI. Between the trimmed V and J ends, which lost 4 bases and 3 bases, there was a span of 10 bases. The CDR3 has 14 amino acids. Here the CDR3 reads CASSAQGHNQPQHF. Written as DNA, the CDR3 is TGTGCCAGCAGTGCACAGGGACACAATCAGCCCCAGCATTTT. The full variable domain, with the rest looked up from reference TRBV2 and TRBJ1-5, is EPEVTQTPSHQVTQMGQEVILRCVPISNHLYFYWYRQILGQKVEFLVSFYNNEISEKSEIFDDQFSVERPDGSNFTLKIRSTKLEDSAMYFCASSAQGHNQPQHFGDGTRLSIL.

This chain connects TRBV28 to TRBJ2-5; D may be TRBD1 (5 bases). This CDR3 is built from 14 residues. Trimming stripped 5 bases from V and 2 bases from J, with 12 bases between. Germline V lookup: CDR1 MDHEN, CDR2 SYDVKM. CDR3 bases: TGTGCCAGCAGTCCCTTCAGGGAACAAGAGACCCAGTACTTC. Protein sequence: CASSPFREQETQYF.

Here the CDR3 DNA reads TGTGCCAGCAGGGTAGGGACAGGACCCTCCTACGAGCAGTACTTC. As protein: CASRVGTGPSYEQYF. V and J are TRBV6-1 and TRBJ2-7, with 8 bases that match TRBD1. J gave up 0 bases and V 6 bases, and 7 bases lay outside the gene matches. The germline CDR1 and CDR2 sequences are MNHNS and SASEGT. The CDR3 runs to 15 residues.

The chain is built from TRBV19 and TRBJ2-7, with D uncertain. Germline values: CDR1 LNHDA, CDR2 SQIVND (reference sequence). The CDR3 is 13 residues long. The V and J ends lost 3 bases and 2 bases respectively, with 8 bases between them. The DNA for the CDR3 is TGTGCCAGTAGTATCGTGTATCCCTACGAGCAGTACTTC. Translated: CASSIVYPYEQYF.

The J gene is TRBJ1-1, the V gene TRBV4-2, with D possibly TRBD1 on 5 matching bases. The CDR3 spans 13 residues. Germline V gene sequence: CDR1 LGHNA, CDR2 YNFKEQ. V was pared by 1 base and J by 3 bases, with 6 bases between. Here the CDR3 DNA reads TGTGCCAGCAGCCAAGCGGGGCACACTGAAGCTTTCTTT. Protein sequence: CASSQAGHTEAFF.